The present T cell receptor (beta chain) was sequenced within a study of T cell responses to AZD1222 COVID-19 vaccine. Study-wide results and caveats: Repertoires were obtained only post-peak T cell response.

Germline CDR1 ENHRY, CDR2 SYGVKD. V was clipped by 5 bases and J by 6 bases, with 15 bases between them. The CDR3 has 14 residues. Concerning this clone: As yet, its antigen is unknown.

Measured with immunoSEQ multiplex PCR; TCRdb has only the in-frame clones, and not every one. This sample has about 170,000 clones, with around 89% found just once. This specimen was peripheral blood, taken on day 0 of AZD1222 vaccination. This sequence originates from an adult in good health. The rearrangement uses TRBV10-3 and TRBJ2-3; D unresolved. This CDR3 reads CAISQAARRDTQYF. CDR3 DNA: TGTGCCATCAGTCAAGCAGCTCGGCGGGATACGCAGTATTTT.